Listed here is a single TCR beta chain. The antigen it recognizes is unknown. No base quality information exists; no much larger clone differs at one position. Trimming at the junction amounts to 6 bases on V and 8 bases on J, and the germline ends lie 8 bases apart. CDR1 and CDR2 were assigned from the germline V gene as MNHEY and SVGAGI. From the cysteine through the phenylalanine, the CDR3 covers 11 amino acids. Here the CDR3 DNA is all that survives: 33 bases in frame from base 1. The sample belongs to a study of human T cells and chemical hapten exposure (dated by TCRdb to about 2021). Study-wide context: Libraries were combined into a pool for sequencing, and differences in TCR yield between samples came mainly from small differences in library volumes within the pool. This study followed changes in the peripheral blood TCR repertoire in vivo during primary and secondary sensitization of alopecia patients to the hapten diphenylcyclopropenone (DPC).

Total RNA was extracted from unfractionated whole blood that had been collected in Tempus Blood RNA tubes. Five healthy volunteers acted as controls for TCR sequencing and had blood drawn at day 0, 2 weeks and 6 weeks. During library preparation, unique molecular identifiers were attached to individual cDNA molecules so that TCRs could be counted in a quantitative, reproducible way. For every blood RNA sample, sequencing covered both the TCR alpha and TCR beta chains. In the original analysis: A median of approximately 96,000 TCRs per sample was observed, with a range of roughly 23,224 to 750,000. The Decombinator software suite was used to annotate V, J and CDR3 in the TCR reads. For the PS versus PT1 abundance plots, all samples were subsampled to the same number of TCRs (28,000). TCRs were defined as expanded if absent before sensitization and observed at least eight times at the 2-week time point. TCRdb cleaned the public reads at Q25 with fastp, built clones with MiXCR and kept in-frame beta chains. Rows matching on CDR3 protein sequence are summarized as one entry with the most common DNA and genes. TCRdb, rather than the study authors, made the V and J calls. This sample lists around 120,000 distinct CDR3 sequences; over 6.5% were detected once. 1.1% to 1.5% of the sample belongs to the ten largest clones.

Study-level results and caveats: No change with DPC sensitization was found in the number of TCRs above 1 in 1000 frequency, and no evidence of global repertoire structure alterations was found. After repeated subsampling, the strength of the expansion versus patch-test correlation and the threshold at which it became significant changed.

The origin of this receptor is a human donor in good health. Some clones in this sample may be carry-over from other donors' samples. Donor details come from another sample of the same person, matched by shared clones. The source material was whole blood. The rearrangement combines TRBV6-5 with TRBJ2-4, with the D call perhaps TRBD1 or TRBD2, each one matching 5 bases. In nucleotides, the sequence is TGTGCCAGCAGCCAGGGAGACATTCAGTACTTC. This translates into CASSQGDIQYF.